The TCR beta chain described here comes from a study of T cells in Graves' hyperthyroidism and ophthalmopathy. Whole-study findings and limits: Blood held most thyroid clonotypes expanded above 0.001 frequency.

This clonotype was seen at least ten times. Antigen specificity is unknown. RNA transcripts yielded amplified TCR beta CDR3 regions. The TCR CDR3 first-round RT-PCR relied on the HTBI primer set. In TCRdb, the multiplex PCR reads were re-called with MiXCR into one record per CDR3 protein. The repertoire consists of 600,000 to 750,000 distinct CDR3 sequences, with 17% occurring once and the leading ten covering less than 20%. Patients between 18 and 65 years old had hyperthyroidism, newly diagnosed and lasting under 2 months. Not enrolled were patients with uncontrolled infection, other autoimmune disease, pregnancy or lactation. The length of the CDR3 is 14 residues. With 5 bases removed from V and 3 bases from J, the gap between germline ends came to 13 bases. Germline V gene lookup returns CDR1 SGHTA and CDR2 FQGNSA.

Sequencing was done on a sample of blood. The genes are TRBV7-2 and TRBJ2-5; no clear D. This clonotype was sampled from a man in his fifties or sixties with Graves' hyperthyroidism. The CDR3 here is CASSPYGREETQYF. As DNA, the CDR3 is TGTGCCAGCAGCCCCTATGGTAGGGAAGAGACCCAGTACTTC. Filled out from reference TRBV7-2 and TRBJ2-5, the complete variable domain reads GAGVSQSPSNKVTEKGKDVELRCDPISGHTALYWYRQSLGQGLEFLIYFQGNSAPDKSGLPSDRFSAERTGGSVSTLTIQRTQQEDSAVYLCASSPYGREETQYFGPGTRLLVL.